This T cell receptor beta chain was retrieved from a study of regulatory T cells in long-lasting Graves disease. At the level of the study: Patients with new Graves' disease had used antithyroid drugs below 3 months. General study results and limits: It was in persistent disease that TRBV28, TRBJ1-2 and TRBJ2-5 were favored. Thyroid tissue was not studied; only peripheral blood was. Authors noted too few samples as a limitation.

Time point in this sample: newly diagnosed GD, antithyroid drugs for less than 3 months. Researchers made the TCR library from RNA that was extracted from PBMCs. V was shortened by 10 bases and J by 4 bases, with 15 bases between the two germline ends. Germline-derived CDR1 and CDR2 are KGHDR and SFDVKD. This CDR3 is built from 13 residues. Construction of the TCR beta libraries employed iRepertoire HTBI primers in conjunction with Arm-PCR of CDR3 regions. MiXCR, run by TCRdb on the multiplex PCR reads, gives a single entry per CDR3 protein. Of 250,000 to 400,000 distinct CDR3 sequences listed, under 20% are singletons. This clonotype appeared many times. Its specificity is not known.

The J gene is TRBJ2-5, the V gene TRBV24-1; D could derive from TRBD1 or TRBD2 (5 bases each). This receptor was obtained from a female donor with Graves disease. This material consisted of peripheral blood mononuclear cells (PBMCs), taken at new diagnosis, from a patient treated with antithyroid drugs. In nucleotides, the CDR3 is TGTGCCACTAGGGACGGAGGAGGAGAGACCCAGTACTTC. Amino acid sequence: CATRDGGGETQYF.